This T cell receptor beta chain was obtained from a study of shared clonotypes between healthy human individuals. CD45RO-negative, CCR7-selected cells formed the naive CD8 fraction, which excluded terminally differentiated effector memory CD45RA+ cells. Germline CDR1 and CDR2: MNHEY and SMNVEV (reference sequence). V lost 5 bases to trimming and J lost 4 bases; unmatched junction nucleotides: 16. The CDR3 consists of 19 residues. Assay: immunoSEQ multiplex PCR; the TCRdb copy retains only in-frame clones and omits some. The data show more than 2 million clones, less than 95% seen once. The specimen was naive CD8+ T cells sorted from blood. The sequence derives from a man younger than 30 in good health. The chain links TRBV27 to TRBJ2-3; TRBD2 matches at 12 bases. CDR3 sequence reads: CASSPVPTSGSPLADTQYF. As DNA, the CDR3 is TGTGCCAGCAGTCCAGTCCCGACTAGCGGGAGCCCCCTAGCAGATACGCAGTATTTT.